The 14 T cell receptor beta chains given below trace back to one sample, sequenced in a study of blood T cell repertoires in COVID-19. Data came from immunoSEQ multiplex PCR; TCRdb stores just in-frame clones and leaves some out. The sample includes some 220,000 clones, 75% to 90% of them seen just once. The sequencing sample was made of PBMCs or T cells enriched from blood (not recorded which). These receptors originate from a woman aged 18 to 35 in a cohort exposed to, infected with or recovered from COVID-19 (not recorded which).

The chain is built from TRBV28 and TRBJ1-5; D gene unclear. CDR3 size: 12 residues. V shed 6 bases and J shed 1 base, with 4 bases lying between them. Per germline, CDR1 MDHEN and CDR2 SYDVKM. CDR3 region: CASSVSNQPQHF. CDR3 DNA sequence: TGTGCCAGCAGCGTAAGCAATCAGCCCCAGCATTTT.

The chain employs TRBV29-1 and TRBJ2-5, with D possibly TRBD1 on 6 matching bases. CDR3 size: 15 residues. CDR1 is SQVTM, CDR2 ANQGSEA, per germline. Trimming cost V 7 bases and J 0 bases, with 18 bases left between them. CDR3 bases: TGCAGCGCCTCAGGACAGAACTTGTACCAAGAGACCCAGTACTTC. Residues: CSASGQNLYQETQYF.

The chain has TRBV9 and TRBJ2-1; D is possibly TRBD1 (6 bases). Per germline, CDR1 SGDLS and CDR2 YYNGEE. This CDR3 has 15 residues. Between the trimmed V and J ends, which lost 0 bases and 9 bases, there was a span of 16 bases. The CDR3 bases are TGTGCCAGCAGCGTAGATTGGGGGCTCACTGGTGAGCAGTTCTTC. Protein: CASSVDWGLTGEQFF.

This clone was recorded once. V is TRBV6-2 or TRBV6-3 and J is TRBJ1-5; no clear D gene. CDR1 MNHEY and CDR2 SVGEGT come from the germline V gene. The CDR3 runs 13 residues. The V end lost 5 bases, the J end lost 0 bases, and 5 bases lay between the germline ends. CDR3 coding DNA: TGTGCCAGCAGTAGAGATAGCAATCAGCCCCAGCATTTT. This sequence encodes CASSRDSNQPQHF.

This clone showed up just once. This rearrangement joins TRBV19 to TRBJ1-2; 12 bases are a match to TRBD1. CDR3 length: 14 residues. Germline-derived CDR1 and CDR2 are LNHDA and SQIVND (reference sequence). Trimming cost V 3 bases and J 5 bases; bases outside gene matches: 1. Here the CDR3 reads CASSMGQGAYGYTF. In DNA, the CDR3 is TGTGCCAGTAGTATGGGACAGGGGGCTTATGGCTACACCTTC. Full variable domain (remainder filled in from reference TRBV19 and TRBJ1-2): DGGITQSPKYLFRKEGQNVTLSCEQNLNHDAMYWYRQDPGQGLRLIYYSQIVNDFQKGDIAEGYSVSREKKESFPLTVTSAQKNPTAFYLCASSMGQGAYGYTFGSGTRLTVV.

The chain uses TRBV27 and TRBJ1-1; 10 bases fit TRBD1. The junction had 12 bases not matched to a gene; V was cut back by 5 bases and J by 3 bases. The V gene's germline CDR1 is MNHEY and CDR2 SMNVEV (reference sequence). The CDR3 spans 17 residues. The CDR3 nucleotides are TGTGCCAGCAGTCCGATGGGGACAGGGGCCGGGGACACTGAAGCTTTCTTT. It encodes CASSPMGTGAGDTEAFF.

This sequence joins TRBV11-3 and TRBJ2-5; 9 bases match TRBD2. Trimming at V came to 5 bases and at J to 3 bases, leaving 4 bases not matched to a gene. The CDR3 extends over 14 amino acids. The V gene's germline CDR1 is SGHNT and CDR2 YENEEA. CDR3 bases: TGTGCCAGCAGCAGCGGGGGGACGGAAGAGACCCAGTACTTC. As protein: CASSSGGTEETQYF. Looking up the rest from reference TRBV11-3 and TRBJ2-5 gives the full variable domain: EAGVVQSPRYKIIEKKQPVAFWCNPISGHNTLYWYLQNLGQGPELLIRYENEEAVDDSQLPKDRFSAERLKGVDSTLKIQPAELGDSAVYLCASSSGGTEETQYFGPGTRLLVL.

The chain employs TRBV5-1 and TRBJ2-7; D unresolved. Trimming pared 6 bases from V and 0 bases from J, leaving 10 bases between. The CDR3 covers 13 residues. In germline, CDR1 is SGHRS, CDR2 YFSETQ. The CDR3 bases are TGCGCCAGCAATGACTTCGGCTCCTACGAGCAGTACTTC. It translates to CASNDFGSYEQYF.

The chain recombines TRBV30 with TRBJ1-2; D is perhaps TRBD1 (5 bases). Germline-derived CDR1 and CDR2 are GTSNPN and SVGIG (reference sequence). V was shortened by 0 bases and J by 7 bases, with 9 bases between the two germline ends. There are 12 residues in the CDR3. The CDR3 DNA reads as TGTGCCTGGAGTGTAGGAGGGGCTGGCTACACCTTC. Translation gives CAWSVGGAGYTF.

The chain employs TRBV3-1 (or the pseudogene TRBV3-2) and TRBJ1-6; TRBD1 aligns across 8 bases. The V and J ends lost 11 bases and 2 bases, in that order; junction bases with no gene match: 14. In germline, CDR1 is LGHDT, CDR2 YNNKEL (reference sequence). This CDR3 is 17 amino acids long. The CDR3 loop is CAGPGQDGRPYNSPLHF. In nucleotides, the CDR3 is TGTGCCGGACCGGGACAGGACGGGAGACCCTATAATTCACCCCTCCACTTT.

The rearrangement links TRBV12-3 or TRBV12-4 to TRBJ1-1; the D is unclear. Trimming cost V 4 bases and J 8 bases, with 14 bases left between them. The CDR3 loop spans 13 amino acids. DNA for the CDR3: TGTGCCAGCAGTTCCCAGAGGGCAGCCGAAGCTTTCTTT. Protein product: CASSSQRAAEAFF.

The chain is built from TRBV7-2 and TRBJ2-3; the D gene is possibly TRBD2 (6 bases). The length of the CDR3 is 15 residues. Germline CDR1 SGHTA, CDR2 FQGNSA. The V gene lost 5 bases and the J gene lost 7 bases, with 19 bases spanning the gap. The CDR3 spells CASSPPSLARNTQYF. CDR3 DNA: TGTGCCAGCAGCCCCCCCTCGCTAGCGAGAAATACGCAGTATTTT.

This chain joins TRBV10-3 and TRBJ2-5; 7 bases are a match to TRBD1. Germline CDR1 ENHRY, CDR2 SYGVKD. The CDR3 sequence is 13 residues long. Germline trimming cut 6 bases from V and 5 bases from J; bases unmatched to any gene: 6. CDR3: CAIRPGTEETQYF. CDR3 nucleotides: TGTGCCATCAGACCCGGGACAGAGGAGACCCAGTACTTC.

The chain is built from TRBV7-2 and TRBJ1-6, with 8 bases aligning to TRBD1. The V and J ends lost 3 bases and 5 bases, in that order; junction bases with no gene match: 6. CDR1 is SGHTA and CDR2 is FQGNSA in the germline V gene. This CDR3 has 16 residues. The CDR3 nucleotides are TGTGCCAGCAGCTTCGTTCAGGGGGCCCATAATTCACCCCTCCACTTT. Translating gives CASSFVQGAHNSPLHF.